These T cell receptor beta chains were read from a single sample in a study of blood T cell repertoires in COVID-19. The table came from immunoSEQ multiplex PCR; TCRdb's copy has only in-frame clones and leaves some out. The sample shows 150,000 to 200,000 clones, roughly 80% of them seen only once. Sequenced input: peripheral blood. These receptor sequences come from a man aged 65 to 79 with acute or convalescent COVID-19. Both conserved end residues are part of each CDR3. The D gene is left open where the match is weak. Clone size, where shown, is once, few, many, or a class for clones that have expanded.

clone_size j_call v_call d_call cdr3_nt cdr3_aa
NA TRBJ1-2 TRBV5-4 NA TGTGCCAGCAGCTTGGTTACGCAAGCAGGGGCTGCGGGCTACACCTTC CASSLVTQAGAAGYTF
NA TRBJ2-3 TRBV7-6 TRBD2 TGTGCCAGCAGCTTAGGCGGGAGGGCCAGAGATACGCAGTATTTT CASSLGGRARDTQYF
NA TRBJ2-1 TRBV11-2 NA TGTGCCAGCAGCTTAGAAAGGAGCTCCTACAATGAGCAGTTCTTC CASSLERSSYNEQFF
NA TRBJ1-6 TRBV14 TRBD1 TGTGCCAGCAGCCACCGACAGGGGAGGGATTCACCCCTCCACTTT CASSHRQGRDSPLHF
NA TRBJ2-3 TRBV5-6 NA TGTGCCAGCAGCTTGAGCCGCACAGATACGCAGTATTTT CASSLSRTDTQYF
NA TRBJ1-2 TRBV27 NA TGTGCCAGCGGACTCGAGGGTGGCTACACCTTC CASGLEGGYTF
once TRBJ2-7 TRBV28 TRBD1 TGTGCCAGCAGCCCCCCGGGACAGGGGACGTACTTC CASSPPGQGTYF
NA TRBJ2-1 TRBV27 TRBD2 TGTGCCAGCAAGTTCGGGAGGAGCTCCTACAATGAGCAGTTCTTC CASKFGRSSYNEQFF
NA TRBJ1-1 TRBV9 NA TGTGCCAGCAGCTCCCCGGGAACGAACACTGAAGCTTTCTTT CASSSPGTNTEAFF
once TRBJ1-6 TRBV6-5 NA TGTGCCAGCAGTCTGGCGGGGCCATTTAATTCACCCCTCCACTTT CASSLAGPFNSPLHF
NA TRBJ2-1 TRBV29-1 NA TGCAGCGTTGTTCCGGTAGAACCCTACAATGAGCAGTTCTTC CSVVPVEPYNEQFF
NA TRBJ2-1 TRBV28 TRBD2 TGTGCCAGCAGTTTTAGCGGGAGGGCCTCCAATGAGCAGTTCTTC CASSFSGRASNEQFF
NA TRBJ2-1 TRBV6-5 NA TGTGCCAGCAATGGCGGGTGGATTGAGCAGTTCTTC CASNGGWIEQFF
NA TRBJ2-5 TRBV7-8 TRBD1 TGTGCCAGCAGCTTAGCGGGCAGGGGGCTGTTAGGGACCCAGTACTTC CASSLAGRGLLGTQYF
few TRBJ1-2 TRBV27 NA TGTGCCAGCAGACCTCCGGTCTCCCGGAGTTACACCTTC CASRPPVSRSYTF
NA TRBJ1-1 TRBV14 TRBD1 TGTGCCAGCAGCCAAGGAGACAGGGCCTACCTCACTGAAGCTTTCTTT CASSQGDRAYLTEAFF
NA TRBJ2-1 TRBV7-2 NA TGTGCCAGCAGGACGGGGGAACCTGGGGATGAGCAGTTCTTC CASRTGEPGDEQFF
NA TRBJ2-5 TRBV7-3 NA TGTGCCAGCAGCCGCGGGGAGACCCAGTACTTC CASSRGETQYF
NA TRBJ2-1 TRBV9 TRBD2 TGTGCCAGCAGTCTTAGCGGGAGTATGAATGAGCAGTTCTTC CASSLSGSMNEQFF
NA TRBJ1-2 TRBV3-1/TRBV3-2 TRBD1 TGTGCCAGCAGCCCCAGACAGGGAAGAGATGGCTACACCTTC CASSPRQGRDGYTF
NA TRBJ1-1 TRBV24-1 TRBD1 TGTGCCACCAGTGGAACAGGGGGCCACGAAGCTTTCTTT CATSGTGGHEAFF
NA TRBJ1-3 TRBV6-5 TRBD1 TGTGCCAGCGGGGGGACAGGGACAGACACCATATATTTT CASGGTGTDTIYF
NA TRBJ1-2 TRBV14 NA TGTGCCAGCAGCCCTCAGGGGCACTATGGCTACACCTTC CASSPQGHYGYTF
NA TRBJ1-4 TRBV11-2 NA TGTGCCAGCAGCTTAGACCGGGGTGGTGAAAAACTGTTTTTT CASSLDRGGEKLFF
NA TRBJ1-5 TRBV30 NA TGTGCCTCAGAGGGTGATAGCAATCAGCCCCAGCATTTT CASEGDSNQPQHF
NA TRBJ1-1 TRBV3-1/TRBV3-2 TRBD1 TGTGCCAGCAGCCGGCCCGGACAGGCGAACACTGAAGCTTTCTTT CASSRPGQANTEAFF
few TRBJ2-2 TRBV7-2 TRBD2 TGTGCCAGCAGCAGACCGGGACTAGCGGGGAACACCGGGGAGCTGTTTTTT CASSRPGLAGNTGELFF
NA TRBJ2-1 TRBV4-1 NA TGCGCCAGCAGCCAAGATAGCCTAGCTGGTGAGCAGTTCTTC CASSQDSLAGEQFF
NA TRBJ2-6 TRBV3-1/TRBV3-2 TRBD1 TGTGCCAGCAGCCAATTCCCGGGACAGGGCTTTGGGGCCAACGTCCTGACTTTC CASSQFPGQGFGANVLTF
NA TRBJ1-6 TRBV28 TRBD1 TGTGCCAGCAGTTCGGGACAGGGGTGGGCACCCCTCCACTTT CASSSGQGWAPLHF
NA TRBJ1-6 TRBV14 NA TGTGCCAGCAGCCAAGCCCTAACAGGTTCACCCCTCCACTTT CASSQALTGSPLHF
NA TRBJ2-1 TRBV18 TRBD2 TGTGCCAGCTCACAGACCCCGGGGACTAGCGGGGTTGAGCAGTTCTTC CASSQTPGTSGVEQFF
NA TRBJ1-2 TRBV11-2 NA TGTGCCAGCAGCTTAGATTCAGGGGTTACCTATGGCTACACCTTC CASSLDSGVTYGYTF
NA TRBJ2-7 TRBV27 TRBD2 TGTGCCAGCAGTTGGTCTAGCGGGAGTTACGAGCAGTACTTC CASSWSSGSYEQYF
NA TRBJ1-2 TRBV14 TRBD1 TGTGCCAGCAGCCAACAATTAACAGGGGGCGTTGGCTACACCTTC CASSQQLTGGVGYTF
NA TRBJ2-7 TRBV5-5 TRBD2 TGTGCCAGCAGGCTACTAGCGGGACCCCACGAGCAGTACTTC CASRLLAGPHEQYF
NA TRBJ1-4 TRBV19 TRBD1 TGTGCCAGTAATACACAGGGGCGAACGGAAAAACTGTTTTTT CASNTQGRTEKLFF
NA TRBJ2-5 TRBV2 TRBD2 TGTGCCAGCAGGGCTAGCGGGGGGGCAGAGACCCAGTACTTC CASRASGGAETQYF
NA TRBJ2-6 TRBV6-6 NA TGTGCCAGCAGTGTGACCACAGGGTCAGGGGCCAACGTCCTGACTTTC CASSVTTGSGANVLTF
NA TRBJ1-2 TRBV6-4 NA TGTGCCAGTATGGTGTCCCCAGGGTTTAGTTATGGCTACACCTTC CASMVSPGFSYGYTF
few TRBJ2-2 TRBV25-1 NA TGTGCCAGCAGTGAATATGCGGCCGGGGAGCTGTTTTTT CASSEYAAGELFF
NA TRBJ1-2 TRBV5-1 TRBD1 TGCGCCAGCAGCATGGACAGGGGCTATGGCTACACCTTC CASSMDRGYGYTF
NA TRBJ1-2 TRBV30 NA TGTGCCGTCGGAGGCCCCGGAGAGAAGGGCTACACCTTC CAVGGPGEKGYTF
few TRBJ1-2 TRBV5-1 NA TGCGCCAGCAGCTTGCGGGAGAATAACTATGGCTACACCTTC CASSLRENNYGYTF
NA TRBJ1-1 TRBV14 TRBD1 TGTGCCAGCAGCCTGGGGACAGGGAAAGCTTTCTTT CASSLGTGKAFF
few TRBJ2-1 TRBV20-1 NA TGCAGTGCTAGAATCCGTGAGCAGTTCTTC CSARIREQFF
NA TRBJ1-3 TRBV10-3 NA TGTGCCATCAGTTACGACAGTCCCTCTGGAAACACCATATATTTT CAISYDSPSGNTIYF
NA TRBJ2-7 TRBV6-2/TRBV6-3 NA TGTGCCAGCAGTTATCCAGGCGGGCCACAGTCCGAGCAGTACTTC CASSYPGGPQSEQYF
NA TRBJ2-7 TRBV7-2 NA TGTGCCAGCAGCCCCCAAAAGGACAGCTACGAGCAGTACTTC CASSPQKDSYEQYF
NA TRBJ1-5 TRBV9 NA TGTGCCAGCAGCCGCTCGGCGGCCCAGCCCCAGCATTTT CASSRSAAQPQHF
NA TRBJ2-3 TRBV4-1 TRBD2 TGCGCCAGCAGCCAGGCTAGCGGGGGAAGCACAGATACGCAGTATTTT CASSQASGGSTDTQYF